Listed below are T cell receptor beta chains from one sample, sequenced in a study of blood T cell repertoires in COVID-19. The table came from immunoSEQ multiplex PCR; TCRdb's copy has only in-frame clones and leaves some out. This sample has 190,000 or so clones, with roughly 90% found just once. Sequencing input: PBMCs or T cells enriched from blood (not recorded which). Receptors originate from a woman between 25 and 40 years old who had recovered from COVID-19. The CDR3 runs from the conserved cysteine through the conserved F or W. Each record gives: V gene, J gene, D gene, clone size, CDR3 protein, CDR3 DNA. A D gene is named only where the DNA matches it firmly. Clone size is stated in some rows and not others, as once, few, many or a class when expanded.

TRBV19,TRBJ1-6,TRBD1,NA,CASSFGQGNSPLHF,TGTGCCAGTAGTTTCGGACAGGGGAATTCACCCCTCCACTTT
TRBV6-5,TRBJ1-2,NA,NA,CASTPGGGTGYTF,TGTGCCAGCACTCCGGGAGGGGGGACAGGCTACACCTTC
TRBV5-1,TRBJ1-2,TRBD1,NA,CASSPNRDRVHGYTF,TGCGCCAGCAGCCCGAATCGGGACAGGGTTCATGGCTACACCTTC
TRBV11-2,TRBJ1-6,TRBD1,NA,CASSSLTGRSPLHF,TGTGCCAGCAGCTCTTTGACAGGGCGGTCACCCCTCCACTTT
TRBV7-2,TRBJ2-3,NA,NA,CASSFRGRSTDTQYF,TGTGCCAGCAGCTTCAGGGGACGGAGCACAGATACGCAGTATTTT
TRBV5-1,TRBJ1-2,NA,NA,CASSSDMNYGYTF,TGCGCCAGCAGCTCGGACATGAACTATGGCTACACCTTC
TRBV7-8,TRBJ2-1,TRBD2,NA,CASSPPGLAGVGEQFF,TGTGCCAGCAGCCCACCGGGACTAGCGGGAGTAGGTGAGCAGTTCTTC
TRBV7-9,TRBJ2-3,TRBD1,NA,CASSSTLLSGQDTTDTQYF,TGTGCCAGCAGCTCCACCTTACTATCGGGACAGGACACTACAGATACGCAGTATTTT
TRBV24-1,TRBJ2-3,TRBD2,NA,CATSDPAGGLDTQYF,TGTGCCACCAGTGACCCGGCGGGGGGCTTAGATACGCAGTATTTT
TRBV4-3,TRBJ1-5,NA,NA,CASSQLRQLNQPQHF,TGCGCCAGCAGCCAACTTAGACAGCTCAATCAGCCCCAGCATTTT
TRBV29-1,TRBJ1-2,NA,few,CSVVQGSHYGYTF,TGCAGCGTTGTTCAGGGCTCGCACTATGGCTACACCTTC
TRBV2,TRBJ1-5,TRBD1,NA,CASSENRDRDQPQHF,TGTGCCAGCAGTGAAAACCGGGACAGGGATCAGCCCCAGCATTTT
TRBV13,TRBJ1-4,NA,NA,CASSSRVFTNEKLFF,TGTGCCAGCAGCTCCCGAGTATTCACTAATGAAAAACTGTTTTTT
TRBV30,TRBJ2-6,NA,NA,CAWTSGANVLTF,TGTGCCTGGACTTCTGGGGCCAACGTCCTGACTTTC
TRBV6-6,TRBJ1-5,NA,NA,CASSYSYNRGNQPQHF,TGTGCCAGCAGTTACTCGTACAACCGGGGGAATCAGCCCCAGCATTTT
TRBV29-1,TRBJ1-1,NA,NA,CSVNRPGNTEAFF,TGCAGCGTTAACCGGCCGGGGAACACTGAAGCTTTCTTT
TRBV7-2,TRBJ2-1,TRBD2,NA,CASSLDSGGSPSYNEQFF,TGTGCCAGCAGCTTAGATTCGGGCGGGAGCCCCTCCTACAATGAGCAGTTCTTC
TRBV6-5,TRBJ2-7,NA,once,CASSYSVGAGQYEQYF,TGTGCCAGCAGTTACTCGGTGGGCGCGGGGCAATACGAGCAGTACTTC
TRBV4-2,TRBJ1-5,TRBD1,NA,CASSHGDRGANQPQHF,TGTGCCAGCAGCCATGGGGACAGGGGGGCAAATCAGCCCCAGCATTTT
TRBV7-6,TRBJ2-1,TRBD2,NA,CASSLTTGGLYNEQFF,TGTGCCAGCAGCCTTACTACGGGAGGGTTGTACAATGAGCAGTTCTTC
TRBV12-5,TRBJ2-2,NA,NA,CASGSPTASGGELFF,TGTGCTAGTGGTTCCCCGACAGCTTCAGGCGGGGAGCTGTTTTTT
TRBV2,TRBJ2-3,TRBD1,NA,CASSVTGPHRGDTQYF,TGTGCCAGCAGCGTGACAGGGCCCCACAGGGGGGATACGCAGTATTTT
TRBV7-9,TRBJ1-1,TRBD1,NA,CASSPRDRKRNTEAFF,TGTGCCAGCAGCCCACGGGACAGAAAGAGGAACACTGAAGCTTTCTTT
TRBV27,TRBJ2-2,NA,NA,CASTFGTAGVGELFF,TGTGCCAGCACCTTTGGGACTGCTGGGGTCGGGGAGCTGTTTTTT
TRBV6-4,TRBJ1-2,TRBD1,NA,CASSERQGSYGYTF,TGTGCCAGCAGTGAAAGACAGGGGTCCTATGGCTACACCTTC
TRBV4-2,TRBJ1-2,NA,NA,CASSQVTTGSVGYTF,TGTGCCAGCAGCCAAGTTACTACAGGGTCGGTTGGCTACACCTTC
TRBV6-1,TRBJ2-3,TRBD1,NA,CASSATLVQGDTDTQYF,TGTGCCAGCAGTGCCACCCTAGTGCAGGGGGACACAGATACGCAGTATTTT
TRBV5-6,TRBJ2-7,TRBD2,NA,CASRGAPGLAGADLDEQYF,TGTGCCAGCAGGGGTGCCCCGGGACTAGCGGGAGCAGATTTGGACGAGCAGTACTTC
TRBV11-2,TRBJ1-1,NA,NA,CASSLLRDTEAFF,TGTGCCAGCAGCTTACTGAGGGACACTGAAGCTTTCTTT
TRBV13,TRBJ1-1,NA,NA,CASSPRGRTAEAFF,TGTGCCAGCAGCCCCCGTGGGAGAACGGCTGAAGCTTTCTTT
TRBV25-1,TRBJ1-2,NA,NA,CASSEEGPSRGYTF,TGTGCCAGCAGTGAGGAGGGGCCCTCCCGTGGCTACACCTTC
TRBV30,TRBJ2-5,TRBD1,NA,CAWGPDRVGKTQYF,TGTGCCTGGGGACCGGACAGGGTAGGGAAGACCCAGTACTTC
TRBV10-3,TRBJ2-1,TRBD2,few,CAISETSGENSYNEQFF,TGTGCCATCAGTGAGACTAGCGGGGAGAACTCCTACAATGAGCAGTTCTTC
TRBV6-5,TRBJ1-4,NA,once,CASTSDRKNEKLFF,TGTGCCAGCACCTCCGACAGAAAAAATGAAAAACTGTTTTTT
TRBV5-4,TRBJ2-1,NA,NA,CASRPGQSSYNEQFF,TGTGCCAGCAGGCCGGGACAAAGCTCCTACAATGAGCAGTTCTTC
TRBV23-1,TRBJ1-3,NA,NA,CASSPSQNHPGNTIYF,TGCGCCAGCAGCCCTTCACAGAACCACCCTGGAAACACCATATATTTT
TRBV12-3/TRBV12-4,TRBJ1-1,NA,NA,CASSLVFSTEAFF,TGTGCCAGCAGCTTGGTGTTTAGCACTGAAGCTTTCTTT
TRBV7-2,TRBJ1-5,NA,few,CASSLRFSNQPQHF,TGTGCCAGCAGTCTGAGGTTTAGCAATCAGCCCCAGCATTTT
TRBV5-4,TRBJ1-1,TRBD1,NA,CASSLTGPGTEAFF,TGTGCCAGCAGCCTGACAGGGCCGGGCACTGAAGCTTTCTTT
TRBV4-3,TRBJ2-3,TRBD2,NA,CASSQGTSGGAGDTQYF,TGCGCCAGCAGCCAAGGAACTAGCGGGGGGGCCGGGGATACGCAGTATTTT
TRBV19,TRBJ2-7,TRBD1,NA,CASSKGTGVEQYF,TGTGCCAGTAGTAAAGGGACAGGGGTCGAGCAGTACTTC
TRBV5-1,TRBJ1-1,TRBD1,NA,CASGTGDTEAFF,TGCGCCAGCGGGACAGGGGACACTGAAGCTTTCTTT
TRBV2,TRBJ2-7,NA,NA,CASSVERTEQYF,TGTGCCAGCAGTGTAGAGCGAACCGAGCAGTACTTC
TRBV7-2,TRBJ1-3,TRBD1,NA,CASSLRGPAGNTIYF,TGTGCCAGCAGTCTCAGGGGGCCAGCTGGAAACACCATATATTTT
TRBV5-6,TRBJ2-2,NA,NA,CASSLYSGPGELFF,TGTGCCAGCAGCTTATATAGCGGACCCGGGGAGCTGTTTTTT
TRBV24-1,TRBJ2-2,NA,NA,CANSVEDISTGELFF,TGTGCCAACAGTGTCGAAGACATAAGCACCGGGGAGCTGTTTTTT
TRBV19,TRBJ1-1,NA,NA,CASSINRESTEAFF,TGTGCCAGTAGTATCAACAGGGAGAGCACTGAAGCTTTCTTT
TRBV11-2,TRBJ2-7,TRBD1,NA,CASSLGGTGIDGGAGEQYF,TGTGCCAGCAGCTTAGGCGGGACAGGGATTGATGGGGGGGCTGGCGAGCAGTACTTC
TRBV19,TRBJ1-2,TRBD1,NA,CATHLPGGNYGYTF,TGTGCCACCCACTTGCCAGGGGGCAACTATGGCTACACCTTC
TRBV4-1,TRBJ1-2,TRBD1,NA,CASSQELTGGEPYGYTF,TGCGCCAGCAGCCAAGAGCTCACAGGGGGCGAGCCTTATGGCTACACCTTC
TRBV7-3,TRBJ1-2,NA,once,CASSPRRWANYGYTF,TGTGCCAGCAGCCCACGGAGGTGGGCAAACTATGGCTACACCTTC
TRBV12-3/TRBV12-4,TRBJ1-1,TRBD1,NA,CASWNQGAFEAFF,TGTGCCAGCTGGAACCAGGGGGCTTTTGAAGCTTTCTTT
TRBV6-2/TRBV6-3,TRBJ2-5,NA,NA,CASSWDWTETQYF,TGTGCCAGCAGTTGGGACTGGACGGAGACCCAGTACTTC
TRBV29-1,TRBJ2-3,NA,NA,CSVGGGEVYTQYF,TGCAGCGTTGGCGGCGGGGAGGTATATACGCAGTATTTT
TRBV9,TRBJ2-3,TRBD2,few,CASSVRSGLATDTQYF,TGTGCCAGCAGCGTAAGGTCGGGACTAGCCACAGATACGCAGTATTTT
TRBV30,TRBJ1-5,TRBD1,NA,CAWSLPGTGVNQPQHF,TGTGCCTGGAGTCTCCCCGGGACAGGGGTCAATCAGCCCCAGCATTTT
TRBV5-6,TRBJ1-4,NA,NA,CASSLVQSTNEKLFF,TGTGCCAGCAGCTTGGTCCAGTCAACTAATGAAAAACTGTTTTTT
TRBV15,TRBJ1-5,NA,NA,CATSRADTQPQHF,TGTGCCACCAGCAGAGCGGACACTCAGCCCCAGCATTTT